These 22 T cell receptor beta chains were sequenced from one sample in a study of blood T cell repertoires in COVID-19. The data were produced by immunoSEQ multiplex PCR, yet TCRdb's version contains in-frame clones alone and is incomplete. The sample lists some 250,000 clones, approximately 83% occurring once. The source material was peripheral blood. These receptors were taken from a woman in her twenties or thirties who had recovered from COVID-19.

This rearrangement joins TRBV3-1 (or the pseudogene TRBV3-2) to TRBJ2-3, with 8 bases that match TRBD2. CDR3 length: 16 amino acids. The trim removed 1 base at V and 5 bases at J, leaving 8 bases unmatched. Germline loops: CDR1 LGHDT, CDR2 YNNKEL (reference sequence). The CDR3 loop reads CASSQVSAGEVDTQYF. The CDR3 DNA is TGTGCCAGCAGCCAAGTCTCAGCGGGGGAAGTAGATACGCAGTATTTT.

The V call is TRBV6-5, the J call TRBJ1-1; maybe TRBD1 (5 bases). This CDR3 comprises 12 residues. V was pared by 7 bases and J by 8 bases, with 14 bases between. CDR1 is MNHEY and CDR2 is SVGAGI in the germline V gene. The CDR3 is CASTRGSGEAFF. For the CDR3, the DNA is TGTGCCAGCACTCGGGGGTCGGGGGAAGCTTTCTTT.

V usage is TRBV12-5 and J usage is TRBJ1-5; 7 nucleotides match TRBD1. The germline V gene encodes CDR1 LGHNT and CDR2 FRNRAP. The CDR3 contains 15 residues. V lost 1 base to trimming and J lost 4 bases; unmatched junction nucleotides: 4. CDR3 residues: CASGLGQGINQPQHF. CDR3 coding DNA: TGTGCTAGTGGTTTGGGACAGGGCATAAATCAGCCCCAGCATTTT.

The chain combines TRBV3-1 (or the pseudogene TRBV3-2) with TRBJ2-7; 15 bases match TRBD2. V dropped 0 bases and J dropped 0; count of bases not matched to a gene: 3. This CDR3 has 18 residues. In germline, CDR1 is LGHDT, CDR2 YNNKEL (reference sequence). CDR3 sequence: CASSQDGTSGGFSYEQYF. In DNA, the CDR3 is TGTGCCAGCAGCCAAGATGGGACTAGCGGGGGGTTCTCCTACGAGCAGTACTTC.

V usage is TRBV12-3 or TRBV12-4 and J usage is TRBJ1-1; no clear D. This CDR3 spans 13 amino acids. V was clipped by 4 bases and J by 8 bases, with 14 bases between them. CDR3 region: CASSSWAGSEAFF. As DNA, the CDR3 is TGTGCCAGCAGTTCGTGGGCGGGGTCGGAAGCTTTCTTT.

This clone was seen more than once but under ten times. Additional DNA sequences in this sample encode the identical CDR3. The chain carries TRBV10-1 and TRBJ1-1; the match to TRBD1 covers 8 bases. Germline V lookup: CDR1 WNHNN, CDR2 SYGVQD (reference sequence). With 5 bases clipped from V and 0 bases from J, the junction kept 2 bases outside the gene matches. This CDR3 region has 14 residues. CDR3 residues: CASSSTGVNTEAFF. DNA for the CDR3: TGCGCCAGCAGTTCGACAGGGGTGAACACTGAAGCTTTCTTT.

In DNA form, the CDR3 reads TGTGCCAGTGGTGCAGGGAGGTACGCAGATACGCAGTATTTT. It is translated as CASGAGRYADTQYF. V gene TRBV19 combines with J gene TRBJ2-3, with D possibly being TRBD2 (6 bases). CDR1 and CDR2 from the germline V gene are LNHDA and SQIVND (reference sequence). The CDR3 length is 14 residues. V was trimmed by 8 bases and J by 4 bases, leaving 16 bases between them.

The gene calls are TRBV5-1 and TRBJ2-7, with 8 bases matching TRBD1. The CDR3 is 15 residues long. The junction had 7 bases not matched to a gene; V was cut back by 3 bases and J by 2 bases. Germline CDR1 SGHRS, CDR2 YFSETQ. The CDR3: CASSWSQGAAYEQYF. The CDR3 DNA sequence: TGCGCCAGCAGCTGGTCCCAGGGGGCAGCCTACGAGCAGTACTTC.

CDR3 DNA sequence: TGTGCCAGCAGCTTAAAGACCCCTCTGGACAGGGGAACTTATGGCTACACCTTC. This codes for CASSLKTPLDRGTYGYTF. The V and J genes are TRBV7-3 and TRBJ1-2; 9 bases match TRBD1. The CDR3 is 18 residues long. Looked up from germline, CDR1 is SGHTA and CDR2 is FQGTGA. Trimming cost V 1 base and J 5 bases; bases outside gene matches: 14.

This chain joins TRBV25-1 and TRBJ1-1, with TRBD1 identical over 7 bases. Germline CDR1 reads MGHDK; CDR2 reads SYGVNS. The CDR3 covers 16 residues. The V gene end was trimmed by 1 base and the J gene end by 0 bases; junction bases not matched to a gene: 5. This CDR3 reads CASSEWTGIMNTEAFF. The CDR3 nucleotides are TGTGCCAGCAGTGAATGGACAGGTATCATGAACACTGAAGCTTTCTTT. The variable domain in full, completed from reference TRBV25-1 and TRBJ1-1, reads EADIYQTPRYLVIGTGKKITLECSQTMGHDKMYWYQQDPGMELHLIHYSYGVNSTEKGDLSSESTVSRIRTEHFPLTLESARPSHTSQYLCASSEWTGIMNTEAFFGQGTRLTVV.

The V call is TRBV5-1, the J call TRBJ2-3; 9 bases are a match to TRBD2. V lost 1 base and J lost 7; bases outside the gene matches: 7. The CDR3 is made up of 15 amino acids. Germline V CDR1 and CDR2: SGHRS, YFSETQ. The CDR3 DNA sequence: TGCGCCAGCAGCTTGCTAGCGGGGACCAGCAATACGCAGTATTTT. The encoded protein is CASSLLAGTSNTQYF.

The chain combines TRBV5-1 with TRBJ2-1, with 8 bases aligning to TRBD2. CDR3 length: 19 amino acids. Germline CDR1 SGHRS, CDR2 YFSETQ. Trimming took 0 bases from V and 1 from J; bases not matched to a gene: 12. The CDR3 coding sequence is TGCGCCAGCAGCTTGGATGTGGGCGGGGGGCTCCCTTCCTACAATGAGCAGTTCTTC. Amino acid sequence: CASSLDVGGGLPSYNEQFF. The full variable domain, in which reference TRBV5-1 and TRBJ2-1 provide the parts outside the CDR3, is KAGVTQTPRYLIKTRGQQVTLSCSPISGHRSVSWYQQTPGQGLQFLFEYFSETQRNKGNFPGRFSGRQFSNSRSEMNVSTLELGDSALYLCASSLDVGGGLPSYNEQFFGPGTRLTVL.

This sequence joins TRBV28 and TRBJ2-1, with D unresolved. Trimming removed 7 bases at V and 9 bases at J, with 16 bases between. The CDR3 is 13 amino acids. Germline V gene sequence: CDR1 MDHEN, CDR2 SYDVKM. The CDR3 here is CASKFYFIGEQFF. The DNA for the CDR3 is TGTGCCAGCAAGTTTTATTTTATCGGTGAGCAGTTCTTC.

CDR3 amino acids: CAITDRGLAINEQFF. In DNA, the CDR3 is TGTGCCATCACCGACAGGGGACTAGCGATCAATGAGCAGTTCTTC. The genes are TRBV10-3 and TRBJ2-1; the match to TRBD2 covers 10 bases. The CDR3 covers 15 residues. The germline gives CDR1 ENHRY, CDR2 SYGVKD. Trimming at V came to 7 bases and at J to 6 bases, leaving 9 bases not matched to a gene.

The CDR3 protein is CATRPSRQSSSGNTIYF. The CDR3 DNA follows: TGTGCCACCAGGCCCTCGCGACAGTCGAGCTCTGGAAACACCATATATTTT. This chain connects TRBV15 to TRBJ1-3; the D gene is possibly TRBD1 (5 bases). CDR3 length: 17 amino acids. V lost 6 bases to trimming and J lost 0 bases, with 18 bases between them. The V gene's germline CDR1 is LNHNV and CDR2 YYDKDF (reference sequence).

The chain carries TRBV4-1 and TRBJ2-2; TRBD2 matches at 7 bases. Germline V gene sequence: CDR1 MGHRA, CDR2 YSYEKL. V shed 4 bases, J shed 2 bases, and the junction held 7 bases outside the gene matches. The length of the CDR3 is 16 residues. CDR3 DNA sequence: TGCGCCAGCAGCCCTAGGGAGGGGCCTAACACCGGGGAGCTGTTTTTT. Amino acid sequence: CASSPREGPNTGELFF.

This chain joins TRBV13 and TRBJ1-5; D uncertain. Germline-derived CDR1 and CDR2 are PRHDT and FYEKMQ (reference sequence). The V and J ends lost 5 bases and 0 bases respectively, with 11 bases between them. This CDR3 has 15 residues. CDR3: CASSRFTVSNQPQHF. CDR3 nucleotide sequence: TGTGCCAGCAGCCGTTTTACGGTTAGCAATCAGCCCCAGCATTTT.

The CDR3 coding sequence is TGTGCCAGCAGCGTAGGAGGTTACGCTAACTATGGCTACACCTTC. It translates to CASSVGGYANYGYTF. The chain links TRBV9 to TRBJ1-2, with unresolved D. CDR3 length: 15 residues. Trimming shortened V by 0 bases and J by 0 bases, and 9 bases separated the two germline ends. Germline CDR1 and CDR2: SGDLS and YYNGEE.

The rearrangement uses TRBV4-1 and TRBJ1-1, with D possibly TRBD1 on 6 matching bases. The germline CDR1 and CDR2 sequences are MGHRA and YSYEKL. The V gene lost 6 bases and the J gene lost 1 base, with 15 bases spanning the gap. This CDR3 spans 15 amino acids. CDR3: CASRLAGTKNTEAFF. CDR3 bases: TGCGCCAGCAGATTGGCCGGGACAAAGAACACTGAAGCTTTCTTT.

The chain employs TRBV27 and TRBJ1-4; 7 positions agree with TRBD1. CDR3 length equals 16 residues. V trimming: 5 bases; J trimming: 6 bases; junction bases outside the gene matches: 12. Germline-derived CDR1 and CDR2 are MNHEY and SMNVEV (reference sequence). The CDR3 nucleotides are TGTGCCAGCAGTAGACAGGGAAGGGTTTGGGATGAAAAACTGTTTTTT. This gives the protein CASSRQGRVWDEKLFF. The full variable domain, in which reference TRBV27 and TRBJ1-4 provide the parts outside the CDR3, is EAQVTQNPRYLITVTGKKLTVTCSQNMNHEYMSWYRQDPGLGLRQIYYSMNVEVTDKGDVPEGYKVSRKEKRNFPLILESPSPNQTSLYFCASSRQGRVWDEKLFFGSGTQLSVL.

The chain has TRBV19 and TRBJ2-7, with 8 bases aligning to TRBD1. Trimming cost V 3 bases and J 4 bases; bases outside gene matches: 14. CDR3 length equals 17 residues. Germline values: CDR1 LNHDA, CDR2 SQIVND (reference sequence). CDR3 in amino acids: CASSISAGGAVWYEQYF. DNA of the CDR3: TGTGCCAGTAGTATCTCAGCAGGGGGCGCGGTATGGTACGAGCAGTACTTC.

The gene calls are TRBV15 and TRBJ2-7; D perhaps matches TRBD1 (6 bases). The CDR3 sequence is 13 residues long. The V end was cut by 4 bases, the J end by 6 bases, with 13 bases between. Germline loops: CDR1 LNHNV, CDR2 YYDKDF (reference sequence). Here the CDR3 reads CATSTSDRREQYF. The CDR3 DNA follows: TGTGCCACCAGCACCTCCGACAGGCGCGAGCAGTACTTC.